The entry that follows covers one T cell receptor (beta chain) sequence. Its matching antigen is unknown. CDR1 and CDR2 (germline): SNHLY, FYNNEI. This CDR3 is built from 14 residues. With 8 bases clipped from V and 5 bases from J, the junction kept 10 bases outside the gene matches. The PCR was carried out with 60 Vbeta primers and 13 Jbeta primers. Data came from immunoSEQ multiplex PCR; TCRdb stores just in-frame clones and leaves some out. The sample shows fewer than 150,000 clones, around 85% of them seen only once. The source of the sample is a study of cytomegalovirus exposure and HLA in healthy donors. Study outcomes and limitations: Later analysis found that TCR beta chains associated with HLA were more clonally expanded than other, equally common chains. As immune exposure information, only CMV serostatus was available.

The V gene is TRBV2, the J gene TRBJ1-2, with 8 nucleotides matching TRBD1. The sequenced material came from PBMCs. The sequence came from a woman in her 30s in good health and CMV-seropositive. In DNA form, the CDR3 reads TGTGCCAGCTCTGAACAGGGGGTAGAATATGGCTACACCTTC. Translation gives CASSEQGVEYGYTF. Supplemented by reference TRBV2 and TRBJ1-2, the full variable domain reads EPEVTQTPSHQVTQMGQEVILRCVPISNHLYFYWYRQILGQKVEFLVSFYNNEISEKSEIFDDQFSVERPDGSNFTLKIRSTKLEDSAMYFCASSEQGVEYGYTFGSGTRLTVV.